One and the same sample provided the 8 T cell receptor beta chains below, sequenced in a study of T cell changes during pregnancy in multiple sclerosis. The method was immunoSEQ multiplex PCR; TCRdb's version includes in-frame clones alone and lacks a portion of them. The sample carries tens of thousands of clones, around 96% recorded once. Sequencing used CD8+ T cells from peripheral blood mononuclear cells, obtained after pregnancy. These receptors were collected from a female donor with multiple sclerosis, enrolled in a pregnancy study.

CDR3 loop: CASSLWGGASREQYF. CDR3 sequence (DNA): TGTGCCAGCAGTTTATGGGGGGGGGCCTCTCGCGAGCAGTACTTC. This rearrangement joins TRBV27 to TRBJ2-7; a possible D gene is TRBD2 (7 bases). Germline-derived CDR1 and CDR2 are MNHEY and SMNVEV (reference sequence). The CDR3 totals 15 residues. The V end was cut by 1 base, the J end by 6 bases, with 16 bases between.

V gene TRBV28 combines with J gene TRBJ2-7; the match to TRBD2 covers 9 bases. The CDR3 totals 16 residues. Germline CDR1 reads MDHEN; CDR2 reads SYDVKM. V was clipped by 4 bases and J by 4 bases; unmatched bases: 11. The CDR3 spells CASSSRSGREGYEQYF. CDR3 sequence (DNA): TGTGCCAGCAGTTCACGATCGGGGCGGGAGGGTTACGAGCAGTACTTC.

V gene TRBV29-1 combines with J gene TRBJ1-1, with D unclear. V lost 4 bases to trimming and J lost 8 bases, with 14 bases between them. CDR3 length: 12 residues. Germline CDR1 and CDR2: SQVTM and ANQGSEA. CDR3: CSVVWERGEAFF. The CDR3 region has the DNA TGCAGCGTTGTTTGGGAGCGAGGAGAAGCTTTCTTT.

This chain links TRBV28 with TRBJ2-7, with TRBD1 matching 8 bases. CDR3 length: 15 amino acids. Germline V gene sequence: CDR1 MDHEN, CDR2 SYDVKM. V was clipped by 6 bases and J by 2 bases; unmatched bases: 9. DNA for the CDR3: TGTGCCAGCAGAGACGACAGGGGAAACCCCTACGAGCAGTACTTC. This codes for CASRDDRGNPYEQYF. The complete variable domain, with remaining parts taken from reference TRBV28 and TRBJ2-7, reads DVKVTQSSRYLVKRTGEKVFLECVQDMDHENMFWYRQDPGLGLRLIYFSYDVKMKEKGDIPEGYSVSREKKERFSLILESASTNQTSMYLCASRDDRGNPYEQYFGPGTRLTVT.

The rearrangement uses TRBV18 and TRBJ2-7, with 11 positions matching TRBD2. The CDR3 consists of 18 residues. The V gene's germline CDR1 is KGHSH and CDR2 LQKENI. The V segment lost 2 bases and the J segment 2 bases; nucleotides outside the gene matches: 11. CDR3 amino acids: CASSPEEPLAGGPYEQYF. Here the CDR3 DNA reads TGTGCCAGCTCACCAGAGGAACCCTTAGCGGGAGGGCCCTACGAGCAGTACTTC.

This chain connects TRBV7-6 to TRBJ2-1, with 10 bases aligning to TRBD2. Trimming at V came to 2 bases and at J to 4 bases, leaving 8 bases not matched to a gene. This CDR3 contains 17 residues. Looked up from germline, CDR1 is SGHVS and CDR2 is FNYEAQ. CDR3 sequence (DNA): TGTGCCAGCAGCTTATTAAGCGGGAGGGCGGGATACAATGAGCAGTTCTTC. Translation gives CASSLLSGRAGYNEQFF.

The chain carries TRBV28 and TRBJ1-2, with a tentative D call TRBD1 (5 bases). The CDR3 spans 17 residues. Trimming cost V 2 bases and J 3 bases, with 19 bases left between them. From germline, CDR1 is MDHEN and CDR2 SYDVKM. Written as DNA, the CDR3 is TGTGCCAGCAGTTTAGACAGCGAAATCACGGTGGACTATGGCTACACCTTC. It translates to CASSLDSEITVDYGYTF.

V gene TRBV27 combines with J gene TRBJ1-5; D is unclear. The CDR3 runs 14 residues. Trimming removed 2 bases from V and 3 bases from J, with 8 bases in between. Germline V lookup: CDR1 MNHEY, CDR2 SMNVEV (reference sequence). CDR3 in DNA: TGTGCCAGCAGTTTACAGGCGCTCAATCAGCCCCAGCATTTT. Protein: CASSLQALNQPQHF.